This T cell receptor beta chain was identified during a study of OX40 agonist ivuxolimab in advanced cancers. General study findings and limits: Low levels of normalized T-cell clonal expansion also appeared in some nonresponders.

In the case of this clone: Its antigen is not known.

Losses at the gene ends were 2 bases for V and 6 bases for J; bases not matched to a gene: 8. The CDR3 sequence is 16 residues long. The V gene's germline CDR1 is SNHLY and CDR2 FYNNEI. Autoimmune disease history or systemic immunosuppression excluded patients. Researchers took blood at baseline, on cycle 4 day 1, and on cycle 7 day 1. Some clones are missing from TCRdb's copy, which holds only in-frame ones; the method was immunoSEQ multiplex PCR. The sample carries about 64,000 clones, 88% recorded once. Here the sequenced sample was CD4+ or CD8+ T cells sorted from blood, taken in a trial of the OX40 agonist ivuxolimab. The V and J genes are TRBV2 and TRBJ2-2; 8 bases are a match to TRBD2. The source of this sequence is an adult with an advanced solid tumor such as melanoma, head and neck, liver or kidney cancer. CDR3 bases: TGTGCCAGCAGTGAAACACAGCCGGGAGGGCCCGGGGAGCTGTTTTTT. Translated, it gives CASSETQPGGPGELFF.